This TCR beta chain was captured by sequencing in a study of T-cell memory formation after mild COVID-19. Whole-study context: Across donors, TCR clusters were largely donor specific. The study's findings and limits: Prior to infection, memory already included some responding clones, suggesting cross-reactive memory joined.

CDR1 SQVTM and CDR2 ANQGSEA come from the germline V gene. CDR3 length: 12 amino acids. V shed 7 bases and J 10 bases; nucleotides not matched to a gene: 6. This clonotype was detected many times. Its antigen is unidentified. Constant-segment primers served in 5'RACE that generated TCR alpha and TCR beta cDNA libraries bearing sample barcodes and UMIs. TCRdb passed the 5' RACE reads through MiXCR, listing each CDR3 protein once. The sample lists around 190,000 distinct CDR3 sequences, about 18% occurring once. V gene TRBV29-1 combines with J gene TRBJ2-1, with 11 bases matching TRBD1. This clonotype was obtained from a man between 18 and 29 years old who had mild COVID-19 (a few samples of this study predate the infection). Cell type and time point are not known. The sequenced material came from PBMCs or a T cell subset sorted from them (not recorded which). The CDR3 here is CSGGQGAWEQFF. In DNA, the CDR3 is TGCAGCGGCGGACAGGGGGCTTGGGAGCAGTTCTTC.